This TCR beta chain came from a study of blood T cell repertoires in COVID-19. Per germline, CDR1 SGHNT and CDR2 YYREEE (reference sequence). V dropped 4 bases and J dropped 5; count of bases not matched to a gene: 6. There are 14 residues in the CDR3. Sequencing used immunoSEQ multiplex PCR; TCRdb keeps in-frame clones, though not all of them. The sample contains 270,000 or so clones, approximately 92% of which appear only once. The rearrangement joins TRBV5-4 to TRBJ2-5, with 9 bases that match TRBD2. This TCR derives from a middle-aged woman who had recovered from COVID-19. Sample: peripheral blood. The CDR3 DNA is TGTGCCAGCAGCGCAGCGGGGGGAGTGGAGACCCAGTACTTC. Its translation is CASSAAGGVETQYF.